The 14 T cell receptor beta chains below come from one sample, sequenced in a study of cytomegalovirus exposure and HLA in healthy donors. The primer mix had 60 Vbeta and 13 Jbeta primers. Using immunoSEQ multiplex PCR, the repertoire was profiled, and TCRdb retains in-frame clones only, with some absent. The sample records roughly 120,000 clones, approximately 80% being singletons. Sequencing input: PBMCs. The source is a man aged 25 to 40 in good health and CMV-seropositive.

The rearrangement joins TRBV11-2 to TRBJ2-7; 11 positions agree with TRBD1. With 4 bases clipped from V and 5 bases from J, the junction kept 7 bases outside the gene matches. The germline gives CDR1 SGHAT, CDR2 FQNNGV. CDR3 length: 15 residues. The DNA for the CDR3 is TGTGCCAGCAGCTCCGGGACAGGGGGATCGGACGAGCAGTACTTC. Its translation: CASSSGTGGSDEQYF.

The rearrangement uses TRBV21-1 and TRBJ2-2; TRBD2, the table's D call, was not compared with the DNA. TRBV21-1 is a known pseudogene. The CDR3 is made up of 18 amino acids. The CDR3 is CASSKGLAGGPNTGELFF. The CDR3 coding sequence is TGTGCCAGCAGCAAAGGACTAGCGGGGGGGCCGAACACCGGGGAGCTGTTTTTT.

The chain employs TRBV30 and TRBJ1-5; 9 bases align to TRBD1. Germline V gene sequence: CDR1 GTSNPN, CDR2 SVGIG (reference sequence). The ends lost 2 bases at V and 6 bases at J; junction bases unmatched: 8. CDR3 size: 15 residues. CDR3 in DNA: TGTGCCTGGAGTCCCGGGACAGGGTCGCGTCAGCCCCAGCATTTT. Its translation: CAWSPGTGSRQPQHF.

This clone was counted once. The rearrangement joins TRBV19 to TRBJ1-6; no firm D call. V lost 6 bases and J 0 bases, leaving 9 bases between the germline ends. The CDR3 totals 15 residues. Germline lookup yields CDR1 LNHDA and CDR2 SQIVND (reference sequence). CDR3 residues: CASSPRSSYNSPLHF. In nucleotides, the CDR3 is TGTGCCAGTAGCCCCCGGAGCTCCTATAATTCACCCCTCCACTTT.

This chain joins TRBV21-1 and TRBJ1-2; TRBD1 is taken as the D call from the table, unchecked against the DNA. TRBV21-1 is termed a pseudogene. The CDR3 loop spans 14 amino acids. CDR3 loop: CASSKERGPYGYTF. DNA of the CDR3: TGTGCCAGCAGCAAAGAAAGGGGGCCTTATGGCTACACCTTC.

The chain employs TRBV18 and TRBJ1-6; D is unclear. This CDR3 region has 13 residues. CDR1 and CDR2 from the germline V gene are KGHSH and LQKENI. The V end lost 6 bases, the J end lost 6 bases, and 9 bases lay between the germline ends. The CDR3 sequence: CASSLGVNSPLHF. In DNA form, the CDR3 reads TGTGCCAGCTCCCTAGGCGTTAATTCACCCCTCCACTTT. The full variable domain, rest sourced from reference TRBV18 and TRBJ1-6, is NAGVMQNPRHLVRRRGQEARLRCSPMKGHSHVYWYRQLPEEGLKFMVYLQKENIIDESGMPKERFSAEFPKEGPSILRIQQVVRGDSAAYFCASSLGVNSPLHFGNGTRLTVT.

The genes are TRBV7-3 and TRBJ2-5; TRBD2 is a possible D gene (6 bases). Germline V gene data show CDR1 as SGHTA and CDR2 as FQGTGA. V was pared by 2 bases and J by 1 base, with 11 bases between. The CDR3 is 15 residues long. In DNA, the CDR3 is TGTGCCAGCAGCTTATACGGGGGAACCCAAGAGACCCAGTACTTC. It is translated as CASSLYGGTQETQYF.

The chain employs TRBV29-1 and TRBJ1-2; 9 bases line up with TRBD1. CDR3 length equals 13 residues. V dropped 6 bases and J dropped 0; count of bases not matched to a gene: 2. CDR1 is SQVTM and CDR2 is ANQGSEA in the germline V gene. This CDR3 reads CSVGQGTNYGYTF. DNA for the CDR3: TGCAGCGTGGGACAGGGTACTAACTATGGCTACACCTTC.

This clone occurred a few times. This chain joins TRBV30 and TRBJ2-7; D gene unclear. This CDR3 contains 14 residues. V lost 7 bases to trimming and J lost 1 base, with 17 bases between them. CDR1 and CDR2 (germline): GTSNPN, SVGIG (reference sequence). The chain's CDR3 is CAFKNRKSSYEQYF. Written as DNA, the CDR3 is TGTGCCTTTAAAAACAGAAAAAGTTCCTACGAGCAGTACTTC.

This clone was seen just once. The V gene is TRBV27, the J gene TRBJ1-1; 7 bases fit TRBD1. The CDR3 covers 14 residues. Trimming cost V 3 bases and J 2 bases; bases outside gene matches: 3. CDR1 is MNHEY, CDR2 SMNVEV, per germline (reference sequence). As DNA, the CDR3 is TGTGCCAGCAGTTTGGGACAGCCTAACACTGAAGCTTTCTTT. As protein: CASSLGQPNTEAFF.

This clone appeared once. This chain links TRBV15 with TRBJ2-5, with 7 nucleotides matching TRBD1. The J call may be mistaken, given a closer DNA end match to TRBJ2-7. This CDR3 is 16 amino acids long. The germline CDR1 and CDR2 sequences are LNHNV and YYDKDF (reference sequence). The chain's CDR3 is CATSRDLGTATYEQYF. CDR3 sequence (DNA): TGTGCCACCAGCAGAGATCTAGGGACAGCGACCTACGAGCAGTACTTC.

V is TRBV5-5 and J is TRBJ1-1, with 10 bases matching TRBD1. V dropped 2 bases and J dropped 1; count of bases not matched to a gene: 5. CDR1 is SGHKS and CDR2 is YYEKEE in the germline V gene (reference sequence). The CDR3 sequence is 16 residues long. CDR3 residues: CASSLRQGAGNTEAFF. CDR3 DNA: TGTGCCAGCAGCTTAAGACAGGGGGCAGGGAACACTGAAGCTTTCTTT. The whole variable domain, remainder taken from reference TRBV5-5 and TRBJ1-1, is DAGVTQSPTHLIKTRGQQVTLRCSPISGHKSVSWYQQVLGQGPQFIFQYYEKEERGRGNFPDRFSARQFPNYSSELNVNALLLGDSALYLCASSLRQGAGNTEAFFGQGTRLTVV.

This clone was found a few times. V gene TRBV5-8 combines with J gene TRBJ2-5; TRBD2 agrees at 7 bases. V dropped 4 bases and J dropped 5; count of bases not matched to a gene: 8. Germline CDR1 is SGHTS and CDR2 is YDEGEE. This CDR3 contains 14 residues. The CDR3 DNA reads TGTGCCAGCAGCCCGGCCCGGGGAGGGGAGACCCAGTACTTC. This codes for CASSPARGGETQYF.

V is TRBV5-6 and J is TRBJ1-2; D not resolved. Germline CDR1 is SGHDT and CDR2 is YYEEEE. V was shortened by 3 bases and J by 4 bases, with 16 bases between the two germline ends. The CDR3 sequence is 15 residues long. This chain's CDR3 is CASSSGNTMTYGYTF. In nucleotides, the CDR3 is TGTGCCAGCAGCTCAGGAAATACCATGACCTATGGCTACACCTTC.